Below, one T cell receptor (beta chain) is given with its context. The antigen is undetermined. This entry is derived from a study of a mutant IDH1 vaccine in newly diagnosed glioma. This sample's time point: week 35, safety follow-up. All doses held 300 ug of mutant IDH1 20-mer peptide, with topical imiquimod. CDR3 size: 16 residues. Deletions cut 7 bases from V and 5 bases from J, with 21 bases between. Germline V gene sequence: CDR1 SGHRS, CDR2 YFSETQ. The repertoire was sequenced with immunoSEQ multiplex PCR; TCRdb's copy has only in-frame clones and lacks some. The table shows approximately 30,000 clones, with almost 80% occurring only once.

The origin of this receptor is a woman aged 25 to 39 with glioma. Some clones in this sample may be carry-over from other donors' samples. The starting material was PBMCs, obtained from a glioma patient whose treatment included an IDH1 peptide vaccine. This chain links TRBV5-1 with TRBJ2-2; the D gene is possibly TRBD1 (6 bases). The CDR3 loop is CASSPTGLVGTGELFF. CDR3 coding DNA: TGCGCCAGCTCCCCCACAGGGCTTGTCGGGACCGGGGAGCTGTTTTTT.